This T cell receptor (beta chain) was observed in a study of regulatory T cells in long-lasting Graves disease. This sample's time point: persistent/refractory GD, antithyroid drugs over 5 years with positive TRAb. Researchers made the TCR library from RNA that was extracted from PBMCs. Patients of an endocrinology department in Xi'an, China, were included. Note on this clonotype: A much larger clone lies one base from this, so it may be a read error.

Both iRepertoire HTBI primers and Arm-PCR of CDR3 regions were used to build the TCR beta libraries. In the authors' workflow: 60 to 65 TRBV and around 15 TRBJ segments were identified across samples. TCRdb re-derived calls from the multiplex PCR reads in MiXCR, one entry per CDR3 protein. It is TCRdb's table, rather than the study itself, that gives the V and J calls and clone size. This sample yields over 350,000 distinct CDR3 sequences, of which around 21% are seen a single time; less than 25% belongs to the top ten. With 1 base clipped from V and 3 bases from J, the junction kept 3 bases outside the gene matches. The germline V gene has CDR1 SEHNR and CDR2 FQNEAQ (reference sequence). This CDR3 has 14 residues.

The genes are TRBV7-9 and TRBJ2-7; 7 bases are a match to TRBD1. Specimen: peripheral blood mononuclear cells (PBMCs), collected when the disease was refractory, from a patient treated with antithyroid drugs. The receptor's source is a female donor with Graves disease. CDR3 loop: CASSLGDSFYEQYF. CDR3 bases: TGTGCCAGCAGCTTAGGGGACAGCTTCTACGAGCAGTACTTC.